This T cell receptor (beta chain) was documented in a study of cytomegalovirus exposure and HLA in healthy donors. TCRdb's copy holds only in-frame clones and misses some; the assay was immunoSEQ multiplex PCR. The table lists about 130,000 clones, nearly 90% of them singletons, with about 3.7% in the top ten. The CDR3 runs to 14 residues. V was trimmed by 0 bases and J by 2 bases, leaving 9 bases between them. Germline lookup yields CDR1 SGDLS and CDR2 YYNGEE. The TCR comes from a man younger than 40 in good health and CMV-seronegative. Input material: PBMCs. The chain links TRBV9 to TRBJ2-7, with D perhaps TRBD1 (5 bases). CDR3 coding DNA: TGTGCCAGCAGCGTAGTTGACAGCCCCTACGAGCAGTACTTC. Protein product: CASSVVDSPYEQYF.